A selection of T cell receptor beta chains follows, all from one sample in a study of cytomegalovirus exposure and HLA in healthy donors. Data came from immunoSEQ multiplex PCR; TCRdb stores just in-frame clones and leaves some out. The profile shows about 140,000 clones, 75% to 90% of them singletons. The specimen was PBMCs. These receptors all come from a woman aged 30 to 39 in good health and CMV-seronegative. Both conserved end residues are part of each CDR3. D genes are given only for firm matches. Only part of the rows carry a size: once, few, many, or a class if the clone is expanded.

>TRBV21-1|-|-|TRBJ2-3
TGTGCCAGCAGCAAAACCGCCGGGACAGGGCGCACAGATACGCAGTATTTT
CASSKTAGTGRTDTQYF
>TRBV11-2|few|-|TRBJ1-1
TGTGCCAGCAGCTTAGATTGGGCGGGGCGCAGGTCGGTGAACACTGAAGCTTTCTTT
CASSLDWAGRRSVNTEAFF
>TRBV5-1|-|-|TRBJ2-3
TGCGCCAGCAGCTTGGAGGGGTCGGATACGCAGTATTTT
CASSLEGSDTQYF
>TRBV30|once|-|TRBJ1-2
TGTGCCTGGAGTGTATCGCGAGACTATGGCTACACCTTC
CAWSVSRDYGYTF
>TRBV19|-|-|TRBJ2-7
TGTGCCAGTAGTATGTCGTCGGGAAGCTACGAGCAGTACTTC
CASSMSSGSYEQYF
>TRBV11-2|-|TRBD1|TRBJ2-2
TGTGCCAGCAGCCCTAGACAGGGTGTCCCGAACACCGGGGAGCTGTTTTTT
CASSPRQGVPNTGELFF
>TRBV5-4|-|TRBD2|TRBJ2-2
TGTGCCAGCAGCTTATTGCGGGGGGGCACCGGGGAGCTGTTTTTT
CASSLLRGGTGELFF
>TRBV5-1|-|-|TRBJ2-5
TGCGCCAGCAGCTTGGATCCAGGGGGGACAGAGACCCAGTACTTC
CASSLDPGGTETQYF
>TRBV23-1|-|-|TRBJ1-3
TGCGCCAGGTCCCTCAGGTTTTACTCTGGAAACACCATATATTTT
CARSLRFYSGNTIYF
>TRBV28|-|-|TRBJ2-1
TGTGCCAGCACCCCAGGGGCGATCTCCTACAATGAGCAGTTCTTC
CASTPGAISYNEQFF
>TRBV19|-|TRBD1|TRBJ1-5
TGTGCCAGTAGTCCCCGGGACAGGTGGGGACAGCCCCAGCATTTT
CASSPRDRWGQPQHF
>TRBV6-6|once|-|TRBJ2-3
TGTGCCAGCAGTTACCCTGATACGCAGTATTTT
CASSYPDTQYF
>TRBV4-1|once|TRBD2|TRBJ2-5
TGCGCCAGCAGCCTAGGACTAGCGGGGAAAGAGACCCAGTACTTC
CASSLGLAGKETQYF
>TRBV18|once|-|TRBJ2-6
TGTGCCAGCTCTACTAATCGGGAAGCTGGGGCCAACGTCCTGACTTTC
CASSTNREAGANVLTF
>TRBV5-6|-|TRBD1|TRBJ1-6
TGTGCCAGCAGCTTGGAGCAGGGGGGATCACCCCTCCACTTT
CASSLEQGGSPLHF